Below, 4 T cell receptor beta chains from the same sample are listed, as sequenced in a study of blood T cell repertoires in COVID-19. Using immunoSEQ multiplex PCR, the repertoire was profiled, and TCRdb retains in-frame clones only, with some absent. Altogether some 220,000 clones are present, over 75% being singletons, with the ten largest covering under 2.5%. Sequenced input: peripheral blood. Receptors were obtained from a woman aged 70 to 79 with COVID-19, enrolled during active disease.

This chain links TRBV21-1 with TRBJ1-3. TRBV21-1 is shown as a pseudogene. The CDR3 is 16 residues long. CDR3: CASSIRKGSSGNTIYF. CDR3 nucleotide sequence: TGTGCCAGCAGCATTCGCAAAGGGAGCTCTGGAAACACCATATATTTT.

The chain uses TRBV4-2 and TRBJ2-2, with D possibly matching TRBD1 (6 bases). The germline V gene encodes CDR1 LGHNA and CDR2 YNFKEQ. V lost 0 bases and J lost 1, with 12 bases in between. This CDR3 has 17 residues. The CDR3 sequence: CASSQERTRGNTGELFF. DNA of the CDR3: TGTGCCAGCAGCCAAGAAAGAACCAGGGGGAACACCGGGGAGCTGTTTTTT.

The CDR3 loop is CASKGQGVYGELFF. In nucleotides, the CDR3 is TGTGCCAGTAAGGGACAGGGAGTATACGGGGAGCTGTTTTTT. J is TRBJ2-2 and V is TRBV19; TRBD1 agrees at 9 bases. The J segment lost 7 bases and the V segment lost 7 bases, leaving 7 bases of the junction unmatched. The CDR3 loop spans 14 amino acids. Germline CDR1 is LNHDA and CDR2 is SQIVND (reference sequence).

This clone appeared a single time. The rearrangement joins TRBV19 to TRBJ2-7, with D hard to call. The germline V and J ends were trimmed by 5 bases and 3 bases, with 14 bases remaining between them. Per germline, CDR1 LNHDA and CDR2 SQIVND (reference sequence). The CDR3 loop spans 14 amino acids. The CDR3 loop reads CASSPLAVSYEQYF. For the CDR3, the DNA is TGTGCCAGTAGTCCCCTTGCGGTTAGCTACGAGCAGTACTTC.